This T cell receptor beta chain was sequenced in a study of radiotherapy plus CTLA-4 blockade in lung cancer. CTLA-4 blockade with ipilimumab, together with focal radiation, was given to patients with chemo-refractory metastatic non-small-cell lung cancer. The CDR3 contains 15 residues. In germline, CDR1 is SGHTA, CDR2 FQGNSA. V dropped 8 bases and J dropped 4 bases, with 20 bases sitting between them. Study-level points and caveats: Interferon-beta and early blood T cell clone dynamics reportedly predicted response best.

Assay: immunoSEQ multiplex PCR; the TCRdb copy retains only in-frame clones and omits some. The sample carries 50,000 to 60,000 clones, roughly four fifths recorded once. About this clone itself: Antigen specificity is unknown.

This specimen consisted of peripheral blood, obtained from a patient treated with radiotherapy plus ipilimumab. The receptor's source is a human donor with non-small cell lung cancer who had a complete response to radiotherapy plus ipilimumab. The gene calls are TRBV7-2 and TRBJ1-2; D might be TRBD1 (6 bases). The chain's CDR3 is CASGLGRQASYGYTF. DNA for the CDR3: TGTGCCAGCGGGCTTGGAAGACAGGCGTCCTATGGCTACACCTTC.